Below are 14 T cell receptor beta chains sequenced from a single sample in a study of graft-versus-host responses after intestinal transplantation. Profiled with immunoSEQ multiplex PCR; TCRdb holds only in-frame clones, not every one. Of fewer than 120,000 clones in the sample, 93% were seen once. The antigens for these receptors are not known. The source material was unstimulated CD8+ T cells sorted from spleen or lymph node cells, sampled before intestinal transplant. The receptor source for this set is a human donor who received an intestinal transplant.

The chain is built from TRBV6-1 and TRBJ2-7; a weak D match, TRBD2 (7 bases). The V end lost 3 bases, the J end lost 5 bases, and 26 bases lay between the germline ends. The germline gives CDR1 MNHNS, CDR2 SASEGT. There are 18 residues in the CDR3. CDR3 coding DNA: TGTGCCAGCAGTGATGGAGGGGGAGGGTCAACCCTCCGTAACGAGCAGTACTTC. This sequence encodes CASSDGGGGSTLRNEQYF.

The V call is TRBV27, the J call TRBJ2-1, with a possible D match to TRBD2 (6 bases). Between the trimmed V and J ends, which lost 0 bases and 2 bases, there was a span of 8 bases. The CDR3 spans 15 residues. Germline CDR1 reads MNHEY; CDR2 reads SMNVEV (reference sequence). The CDR3: CASSLSSGPYNEQFF. CDR3 DNA: TGTGCCAGCAGTTTATCTAGCGGACCCTACAATGAGCAGTTCTTC.

The chain employs TRBV10-3 and TRBJ2-3; maybe TRBD1 (5 bases). The V and J ends lost 3 bases and 1 base respectively, with 11 bases between them. The germline V gene encodes CDR1 ENHRY and CDR2 SYGVKD. The CDR3 is 15 amino acids. The CDR3 DNA reads as TGTGCCATCAGTGACAGGGAAGTTGGCACAGATACGCAGTATTTT. Its translation: CAISDREVGTDTQYF.

The chain links TRBV27 to TRBJ2-1; 13 bases line up with TRBD2. There are 15 residues in the CDR3. The germline V gene has CDR1 MNHEY and CDR2 SMNVEV (reference sequence). V lost 4 bases and J lost 9; bases outside the gene matches: 6. The CDR3 loop is CASSSRLAGGGEQFF. CDR3 DNA sequence: TGTGCCAGCAGTTCCCGACTAGCGGGAGGCGGTGAGCAGTTCTTC.

The J gene is TRBJ2-6, the V gene TRBV27; D not certain. This CDR3 has 15 amino acids. The germline gives CDR1 MNHEY, CDR2 SMNVEV (reference sequence). The germline V and J ends were trimmed by 3 bases and 4 bases, with 10 bases remaining between them. CDR3 loop: CASSLIGTGANVLTF. CDR3 nucleotide sequence: TGTGCCAGCAGTTTGATAGGAACGGGGGCCAACGTCCTGACTTTC.

The J gene is TRBJ1-2, the V gene TRBV7-9; D not resolved. The CDR3 runs 16 residues. Germline values: CDR1 SEHNR, CDR2 FQNEAQ (reference sequence). Trimming removed 5 bases from V and 2 bases from J, with 18 bases in between. The CDR3 DNA reads TGTGCCAGCAGCCTGGATAACCGGGCGCCCAACTATGGCTACACCTTC. It is translated as CASSLDNRAPNYGYTF.

This chain links TRBV13 with TRBJ1-3, with D hard to call. The germline V and J ends were trimmed by 4 bases and 4 bases, with 5 bases remaining between them. CDR3 size: 12 residues. The germline gives CDR1 PRHDT, CDR2 FYEKMQ (reference sequence). In nucleotides, the CDR3 is TGTGCCAGCAGCTCAGGAGGAAACACCATATATTTT. It specifies CASSSGGNTIYF.

This chain uses TRBV5-6 with TRBJ1-5, with D unclear. This CDR3 has 11 amino acids. In germline, CDR1 is SGHDT, CDR2 YYEEEE. V was clipped by 5 bases and J by 4 bases, with 4 bases between them. CDR3 bases: TGTGCCAGCAGTCTAAATCAGCCCCAGCATTTT. Translated: CASSLNQPQHF.

The rearrangement uses TRBV5-1 and TRBJ1-1, with TRBD1 as a possible D gene (6 bases). Germline CDR1 is SGHRS and CDR2 is YFSETQ. CDR3 length: 18 residues. Trimming pared 0 bases from V and 2 bases from J, leaving 20 bases between. The CDR3 region has the DNA TGCGCCAGCAGCTTGGGGGTGCAGGGGCCAGACCCAAACACTGAAGCTTTCTTT. Translation: CASSLGVQGPDPNTEAFF. Supplemented by reference TRBV5-1 and TRBJ1-1, the full variable domain reads KAGVTQTPRYLIKTRGQQVTLSCSPISGHRSVSWYQQTPGQGLQFLFEYFSETQRNKGNFPGRFSGRQFSNSRSEMNVSTLELGDSALYLCASSLGVQGPDPNTEAFFGQGTRLTVV.

The chain joins TRBV6-5 to TRBJ2-5; 7 bases line up with TRBD1. J lost 2 bases, V lost 6 bases, and 6 bases had no gene match. Per the germline V gene, CDR1 is MNHEY and CDR2 is SVGAGI. This CDR3 has 14 residues. In DNA form, the CDR3 reads TGTGCCAGCAGGAGGGGGCGAGGTCAAGAGACCCAGTACTTC. Its translation: CASRRGRGQETQYF.

The genes are TRBV29-1 and TRBJ1-1, with 10 bases lining up with TRBD1. The ends lost 7 bases at V and 2 bases at J; junction bases unmatched: 7. CDR1 is SQVTM, CDR2 ANQGSEA, per germline. The CDR3 loop spans 14 amino acids. CDR3 coding DNA: TGCAGCGCCCGGGACAGGGGCACCAACACTGAAGCTTTCTTT. The encoded protein is CSARDRGTNTEAFF.

This CDR3 reads CASKPSTRETQYF. The CDR3 DNA reads as TGTGCCAGCAAACCCTCAACTCGGGAGACCCAGTACTTC. This chain joins TRBV6-5 and TRBJ2-5; D unclear. V lost 7 bases and J 5 bases, leaving 14 bases between the germline ends. In germline, CDR1 is MNHEY, CDR2 SVGAGI. The CDR3 extends over 13 amino acids.

About this clone: The sample carries other DNA sequences with the same CDR3. This rearrangement joins TRBV9 to TRBJ1-1; D not certain. Germline V gene data show CDR1 as SGDLS and CDR2 as YYNGEE. CDR3 length: 13 amino acids. The V and J ends lost 0 bases and 5 bases respectively, with 8 bases between them. The CDR3 is CASSVGGRTEAFF. CDR3 DNA: TGTGCCAGCAGCGTAGGGGGTCGAACTGAAGCTTTCTTT.

J is TRBJ1-1 and V is TRBV9; no definite D call. The CDR3 is 14 amino acids. Between the trimmed V and J ends, which lost 0 bases and 8 bases, there was a span of 14 bases. Germline values: CDR1 SGDLS, CDR2 YYNGEE. The CDR3 here is CASSVVADPREAFF. In DNA, the CDR3 is TGTGCCAGCAGCGTAGTTGCAGACCCCAGAGAAGCTTTCTTT.